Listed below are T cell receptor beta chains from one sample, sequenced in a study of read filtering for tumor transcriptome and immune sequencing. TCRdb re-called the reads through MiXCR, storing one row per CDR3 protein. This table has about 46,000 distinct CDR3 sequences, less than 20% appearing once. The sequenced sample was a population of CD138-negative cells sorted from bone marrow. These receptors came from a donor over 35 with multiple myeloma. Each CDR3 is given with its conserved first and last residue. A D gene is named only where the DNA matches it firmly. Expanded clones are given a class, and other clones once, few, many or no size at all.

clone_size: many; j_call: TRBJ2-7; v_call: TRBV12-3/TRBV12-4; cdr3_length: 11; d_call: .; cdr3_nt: TGTGCCAGCAGGCGAGGGACAGAGCAGTACTTC; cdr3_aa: CASRRGTEQYF
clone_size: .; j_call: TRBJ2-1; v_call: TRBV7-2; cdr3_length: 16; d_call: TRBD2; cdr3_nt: TGTGCTAGCAGCTCCCTCGGGTTAGCGGGAGCCAATGAGCCGTTCTTC; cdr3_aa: CASSSLGLAGANEPFF
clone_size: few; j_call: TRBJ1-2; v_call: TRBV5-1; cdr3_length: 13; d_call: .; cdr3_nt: TGCGCCAGCAGCTTGCAGGGGTTCTATGGCTACACCTTC; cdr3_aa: CASSLQGFYGYTF
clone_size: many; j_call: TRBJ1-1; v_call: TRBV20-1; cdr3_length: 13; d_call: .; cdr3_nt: TGCAGTGCTAGCACCGGGGATTGGACTGAAGCTTTCTTT; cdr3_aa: CSASTGDWTEAFF
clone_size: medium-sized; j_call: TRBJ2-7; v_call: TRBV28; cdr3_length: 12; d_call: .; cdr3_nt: TGTGCCAGCAGTTCCCCAGGATACGAGCAGTACTTC; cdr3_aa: CASSSPGYEQYF
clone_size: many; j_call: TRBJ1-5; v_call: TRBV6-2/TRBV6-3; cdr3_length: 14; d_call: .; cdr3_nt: TGTGCCAGCAGCCTACAGGGTTGGCGGCAGCCCCAGCATTTT; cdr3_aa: CASSLQGWRQPQHF
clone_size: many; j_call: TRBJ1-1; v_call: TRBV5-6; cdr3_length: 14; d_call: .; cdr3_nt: TGTGCCAGCAGCTGGGGGGGGCGAAGTACTGAAGCTTTCTTT; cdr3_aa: CASSWGGRSTEAFF
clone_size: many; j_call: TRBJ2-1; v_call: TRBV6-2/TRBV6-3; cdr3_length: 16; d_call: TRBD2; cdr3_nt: TGTGCCAGCAGAAGCATCGGGACTAGCGGGATTAAAGAGCAGTTCTTC; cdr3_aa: CASRSIGTSGIKEQFF
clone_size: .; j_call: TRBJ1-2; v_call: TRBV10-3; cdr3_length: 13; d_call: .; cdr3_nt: TGTGCCATCAGTGAGTCGTCAGACTATGGCTGCACCTTC; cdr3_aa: CAISESSDYGCTF
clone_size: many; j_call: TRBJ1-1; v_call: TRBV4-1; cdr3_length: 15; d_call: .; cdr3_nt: TGCGCCAGCAGCCCCCTGGCAGCGATTAACACTGAAGCTTTCTTT; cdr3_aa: CASSPLAAINTEAFF
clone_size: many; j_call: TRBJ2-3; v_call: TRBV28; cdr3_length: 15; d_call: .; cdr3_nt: TGTGCCAGCACAACAAGACTAGGGGGGACGGATACGCAGTATTTT; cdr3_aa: CASTTRLGGTDTQYF
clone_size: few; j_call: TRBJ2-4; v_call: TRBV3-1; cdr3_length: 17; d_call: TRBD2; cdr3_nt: TGTGCCAGCAGCCAAGATGGAACTAGCGGGAGGGTAAACATTCGGTACTTC; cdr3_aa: CASSQDGTSGRVNIRYF
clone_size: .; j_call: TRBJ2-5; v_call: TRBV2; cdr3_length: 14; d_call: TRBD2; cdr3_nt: TGTGCCAGAAGTGAATCGCCGGGGAGGGAGAACCAGTACTTC; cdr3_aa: CARSESPGRENQYF
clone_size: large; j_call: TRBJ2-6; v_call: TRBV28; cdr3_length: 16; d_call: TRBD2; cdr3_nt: TGTGCCAGCACGGGAGGGGCGAGTACGGGGGCCAACGTCCTGACTTTC; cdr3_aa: CASTGGASTGANVLTF
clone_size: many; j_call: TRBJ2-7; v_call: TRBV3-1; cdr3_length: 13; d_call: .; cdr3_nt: TGTGCCAGCAGCCAAATACAAACCTACGAGCAGTACTTC; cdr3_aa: CASSQIQTYEQYF